This TCR beta chain was identified in a study of T cell responses to AZD1222 COVID-19 vaccine. Comment on this clone: Its antigen is still unknown.

Findings and limits, study-wide: All repertoire sampling was performed exclusively after the peak T cell response.

Some clones are missing from TCRdb's copy, which holds only in-frame ones; the method was immunoSEQ multiplex PCR. The table has 86,000 or so clones, roughly 90% seen once. The CDR3 contains 13 residues. With 5 bases removed from V and 7 bases from J, the gap between germline ends came to 11 bases. CDR1 is LNHDA, CDR2 SQIVND, per germline (reference sequence). The source was peripheral blood, collected 28 days after the second AZD1222 dose. This chain uses TRBV19 with TRBJ2-2, with no clear D. This sequence was found in an adult who received the AZD1222 COVID-19 vaccine. In DNA, the CDR3 is TGTGCCAGTAGTGAGTTAAGGAGCGGGGAGCTGTTTTTT. It encodes CASSELRSGELFF.